The present T cell receptor (beta chain) was sequenced within a study of vaccination and CD4 T cells after COVID-19 (dated by TCRdb to between 2020 and 2023). With regard to the full study: Six males and four females were included in the convalescent cohort, with two Hispanic individuals, seven Caucasians, two Asians and one multiracial person represented. In around 9 COVID-19 convalescent patients and a few infection-naive healthy vaccine recipients, researchers compared the spike-specific CD4+ TCR repertoire from before mRNA vaccination with the repertoire from after. Participants received two doses of either the Pfizer-BioNTech BNT162b2 vaccine (n=8) or the Moderna mRNA-1273 vaccine (n=2). Post-COVID blood samples were collected from convalescent patients a median of around 100 days after diagnosis, with a range of roughly 30 to 170 days. At the TCR clonotype level, an earlier paper using these donors assessed memory CD4+ T cell crossreactivity between SARS-CoV-2 and common cold coronavirus spike proteins. Post-vaccine blood samples were collected a median of approximately 72 days after the second vaccine dose, ranging from about 13 to 250 days. Overlapping spike peptide pools from SARS-CoV-2 and from the common cold coronaviruses HCoV-NL63, HCoV-OC43 and HCoV-229E were used as culture stimuli. Control cultures received a CEFX viral epitope pool as the positive control, an HIV-1 Nef peptide pool as the negative control, or no peptide.

To prepare the library, PCR was applied. At the Johns Hopkins FTIC core, DNA from the cultured CD4+ T cells underwent TCR sequencing with the Oncomine TCR Beta short-read assay. The QIAamp micro DNA kit was used to extract genomic DNA from the cultured CD4+ T cells. The Oncomine TCR Beta libraries from cultured CD4+ T cells were pooled using unique dual indexes and then sequenced on an Illumina iSeq 100. As for how the authors treated the data: Non-productive sequences were filtered out, and CDR3s that did not start with C, did not end with F or W, or were shorter than 7 amino acids were discarded. The MANAFEST web application identified antigen-specific clonotypes by comparing peptide-stimulated wells against reference wells and other culture wells. For a clone to be called positive, the clone needed an FDR below 0.05, an odds ratio above 5, and a productive frequency above 0.1% in at least two of three replicate wells. Clonotypes that were significantly expanded in both SARS-CoV-2 spike wells and at least one common cold coronavirus spike condition were defined as cross-reactive. Similarity between CDR3 sequences was evaluated in R version 3.6.1 using Levenshtein distances (stringdist) and unrooted phylogenetic trees (ape). The raw public data were reprocessed by TCRdb itself: fastp quality trimming at Q25, MiXCR clonotype calling, in-frame beta chains only. Rows matching on CDR3 protein sequence are summarized as one entry with the most common DNA and genes. TCRdb, not the original authors, processed these V and J calls. The sample data list some 10,000 distinct CDR3 sequences, and roughly 30% of these were observed just once. Of the sample, 22% falls within the top ten clones.

Study-level results and caveats: Of the vaccine-specific clones in convalescent patients, 304 of 307, or nearly all, reacted only to SARS-CoV-2 spike and did not cross-react with common cold coronaviruses. In convalescent patients, a median around 90% of post-vaccine SARS-CoV-2-reactive clones were detected only after vaccination, suggesting vaccine-specific priming. The study included relatively few convalescent patients and did not analyze early timepoints after natural infection. Although the median number of SARS-CoV-2-reactive clonotypes went up from 21 after infection to around 40 after vaccination, the increase was not significant.

The CDR3 spans 16 residues, from the cysteine through the phenylalanine. Only the CDR3 part of the read is kept: 48 bases, read in frame from the first base. Looking up the germline V gene yields CDR1 MNHNS and CDR2 SASEGT. Clipping removes 5 bases from V and 6 bases from J, with 10 as the unmatched junction base count. The meaning of the sample's treatment or condition label: roughly ten-day PBMC culture with coronavirus spike peptide pools or control peptides (ViraFEST assay). CD4+ T cells from unexposed donors were collected before the COVID-19 pandemic (2011-2018). The ViraFEST assay was used in the study, in which antigen-specific T cells were expanded with peptide pools and expanded clonotypes were subsequently identified by TCR sequencing. Over 1.5 million PBMCs per well were cultured in IMDM with approximately 5% human AB serum and 9 to 10 IU/ml IL-2, plus 10 ug/ml peptide pools. Half of the culture medium was replaced with fresh IL-2-containing medium on days 3 and 7. After 10 to 11 days of culture, CD4+ T cells were isolated by negative selection using the EasySep CD4+ T cell isolation kit. As far as cell numbers permitted, CD4+ T cells from unexposed donors were tested for reactivity against SARS-CoV-2 S and N as well as four spike pools from common cold coronaviruses. Ficoll-Paque Plus gradient centrifugation was used to isolate PBMCs from whole blood, and the isolated PBMCs were then either used fresh or cryopreserved at -140C. In general, triplicate wells were set up for every culture condition. The leukapheresis product used for the unexposed donors was purchased from a commercial source.

Comment on this clonotype: Its antigen has not been determined. There are no base qualities to consult, and no much larger clone falls within one base.

The sequencing input was CD4+ T cells from blood, cultured in vitro. This clonotype was obtained from a human donor in good health. The V gene is TRBV6-1 and the J gene is TRBJ1-6, with 7 bases in between that match TRBD1. The CDR3 region reads CASSQFDRQGNSPLHF. Here is the DNA: TGTGCCAGCAGTCAATTCGACCGACAGGGTAATTCACCCCTCCACTTT.